What follows are 25 T cell receptor beta chains derived from one specimen sequenced in a study of blood T cell repertoires in COVID-19. Generated by immunoSEQ multiplex PCR, the TCRdb table keeps only in-frame clones and is missing some. The table records over 150,000 clones, about 88% of them present only once. The sample comprised peripheral blood. The source of these receptors is a middle-aged man with active or convalescent COVID-19.

As for this clone: The same CDR3 can be traced to other DNA sequences in this sample. The chain uses TRBV2 and TRBJ2-3, with TRBD2 identical over 7 bases. In germline, CDR1 is SNHLY, CDR2 FYNNEI. CDR3 length: 14 amino acids. The trim removed 4 bases at V and 3 bases at J, leaving 4 bases unmatched. The CDR3 DNA reads as TGTGCCAGCAGTGTTAGGACTAGTACAGATACGCAGTATTTT. Amino acid sequence: CASSVRTSTDTQYF.

The chain recombines TRBV11-2 with TRBJ2-7; 7 nucleotides match TRBD1. Germline CDR1 and CDR2: SGHAT and FQNNGV. This CDR3 contains 13 residues. The junction had 1 base not matched to a gene; V was cut back by 3 bases and J by 2 bases. CDR3 amino acids: CASSFGTAYEQYF. Written as DNA, the CDR3 is TGTGCCAGCAGCTTTGGGACAGCCTACGAGCAGTACTTC.

This clone was counted once. V usage is TRBV29-1 and J usage is TRBJ2-2, with 8 bases aligning to TRBD1. The trim removed 6 bases at V and 0 bases at J, leaving 3 bases unmatched. The germline V gene has CDR1 SQVTM and CDR2 ANQGSEA. The CDR3 totals 14 residues. Here the CDR3 reads CSVGQGSNTGELFF. In nucleotides, the CDR3 is TGCAGCGTCGGACAGGGCTCGAACACCGGGGAGCTGTTTTTT.

The V gene is TRBV2, the J gene TRBJ1-5; the D is unclear. The length of the CDR3 is 12 residues. Trimming pared 4 bases from V and 7 bases from J, leaving 8 bases between. Looked up from germline, CDR1 is SNHLY and CDR2 is FYNNEI. CDR3 sequence: CASSARAQPQHF. As DNA, the CDR3 is TGTGCCAGCAGTGCGAGGGCCCAGCCCCAGCATTTT.

This chain joins TRBV7-6 and TRBJ1-1, with no clear D. The CDR3 sequence is 14 residues long. Germline V gene lookup returns CDR1 SGHVS and CDR2 FNYEAQ. The V end was cut by 4 bases, the J end by 5 bases, with 14 bases between. The CDR3 reads CASSSANVGTEAFF. The CDR3 DNA reads TGTGCCAGCAGCTCAGCCAATGTCGGGACTGAAGCTTTCTTT.

This clone was picked up one time. This sequence joins TRBV12-2 and TRBJ1-6; the D call of TRBD1 is as the table states it, not checked on the DNA. TRBV12-2 is annotated as a pseudogene. The CDR3 runs to 14 residues. The CDR3 region is CASRYRASSSPLHF. The CDR3 DNA sequence: TGTGCAAGTCGCTACAGAGCATCGAGCTCACCCCTCCACTTT.

This clone was picked up a small number of times. The chain has TRBV7-3 and TRBJ2-1; tentative D call: TRBD1 (6 bases). The germline V gene has CDR1 SGHTA and CDR2 FQGTGA. The CDR3 extends over 13 amino acids. The V end lost 5 bases, the J end lost 6 bases, and 11 bases lay between the germline ends. The CDR3 is CASSPRGSNEQFF. CDR3 bases: TGTGCCAGCAGCCCCAGGGGTTCCAATGAGCAGTTCTTC.

This sequence joins TRBV7-9 and TRBJ1-2; weak D call: TRBD1 (6 bases). The CDR3 has 15 amino acids. Per germline, CDR1 SEHNR and CDR2 FQNEAQ (reference sequence). The ends were cut back, 4 bases at V and 3 bases at J, with 15 bases in the middle. The CDR3 reads CASSSSRGQHYGYTF. DNA of the CDR3: TGTGCCAGCAGCTCATCGCGTGGACAGCACTATGGCTACACCTTC.

The gene calls are TRBV4-1 and TRBJ1-1, with 8 nucleotides matching TRBD1. From germline, CDR1 is MGHRA and CDR2 YSYEKL. The CDR3 covers 15 residues. V gave up 3 bases and J gave up 0 bases; unmatched junction bases: 3. CDR3 sequence: CASSHRDRLNTEAFF. CDR3 nucleotides: TGCGCCAGCAGCCACCGGGACAGGTTGAACACTGAAGCTTTCTTT.

V and J are TRBV9 and TRBJ2-7; 7 nucleotides match TRBD2. With V trimmed by 2 bases and J by 5 bases, 13 bases remained unmatched. The CDR3 length is 16 residues. Germline V gene sequence: CDR1 SGDLS, CDR2 YYNGEE. CDR3 sequence: CASSVLQLAKPHEQYF. The CDR3 DNA follows: TGTGCCAGCAGCGTCCTCCAACTAGCGAAACCCCACGAGCAGTACTTC.

The chain is built from TRBV11-1 and TRBJ1-1, with a possible D match to TRBD1 (5 bases). The CDR3 runs to 14 residues. Trimming cost V 5 bases and J 4 bases, with 14 bases left between them. The germline V gene encodes CDR1 SGHAT and CDR2 FQDESV (reference sequence). The chain's CDR3 is CASSPQGFSTEAFF. CDR3 coding DNA: TGTGCCAGCAGCCCCCAGGGTTTTTCCACTGAAGCTTTCTTT.

The chain recombines TRBV4-1 with TRBJ2-2; 7 bases align to TRBD1. J lost 3 bases, V lost 0 bases, and 4 bases had no gene match. The germline V gene encodes CDR1 MGHRA and CDR2 YSYEKL. The CDR3 runs 16 residues. CDR3 DNA: TGCGCCAGCAGCCAAGATAGGGGGCCCGACACCGGGGAGCTGTTTTTT. Translation: CASSQDRGPDTGELFF.

The CDR3 sequence: CASSPARAMLYGYTF. In nucleotides, the CDR3 is TGTGCCAGCAGCCCTGCCAGGGCCATGCTCTATGGCTACACCTTC. The chain recombines TRBV6-2 or TRBV6-3 with TRBJ1-2, with D tentatively TRBD1 (5 bases). CDR1 and CDR2 from the germline V gene are MNHEY and SVGEGT. Trimming left V 6 bases short and J 4 bases short, with 18 bases between. The length of the CDR3 is 15 residues.

The chain's CDR3 is CASSLGGAGGTEAFF. The CDR3 coding sequence is TGTGCCAGCAGCTTGGGGGGTGCGGGTGGCACTGAAGCTTTCTTT. This chain uses TRBV5-8 with TRBJ1-1; D gene unclear. Germline V gene sequence: CDR1 SGHTS, CDR2 YDEGEE. This CDR3 region has 15 residues. The V gene lost 0 bases and the J gene lost 4 bases, with 13 bases spanning the gap.

This sequence joins TRBV2 and TRBJ1-5, with 8 bases identical to TRBD1. Trimming removed 6 bases from V and 5 bases from J; junction bases left unmatched: 6. Per germline, CDR1 SNHLY and CDR2 FYNNEI. The CDR3 totals 14 residues. This CDR3 reads CASREPGGYQPQHF. The CDR3 DNA reads TGTGCCAGCAGGGAGCCAGGGGGCTATCAGCCCCAGCATTTT. Using reference TRBV2 and TRBJ1-5 for the parts outside the CDR3, the full variable domain is EPEVTQTPSHQVTQMGQEVILRCVPISNHLYFYWYRQILGQKVEFLVSFYNNEISEKSEIFDDQFSVERPDGSNFTLKIRSTKLEDSAMYFCASREPGGYQPQHFGDGTRLSIL.

This clone was seen just once. The genes are TRBV2 and TRBJ1-1, with 9 bases identical to TRBD1. The CDR3 spans 13 residues. Germline V lookup: CDR1 SNHLY, CDR2 FYNNEI. J was trimmed by 9 bases and V by 5 bases; bases with no gene match: 7. The CDR3 here is CASSPDRGGQAFF. CDR3 DNA: TGTGCCAGCAGTCCCGACAGGGGGGGGCAAGCTTTCTTT.

Regarding this clone: Other DNA sequences within the sample encode an identical CDR3. The chain links TRBV28 to TRBJ1-1; D is undetermined. Germline V gives CDR1 MDHEN, CDR2 SYDVKM. V shed 3 bases and J shed 0 bases, with 5 bases lying between them. This CDR3 region has 13 residues. Here the CDR3 reads CASSFRVNTEAFF. The DNA of the CDR3 is TGTGCCAGCAGTTTCCGGGTGAACACTGAAGCTTTCTTT. Full variable domain (rest looked up from reference TRBV28 and TRBJ1-1): DVKVTQSSRYLVKRTGEKVFLECVQDMDHENMFWYRQDPGLGLRLIYFSYDVKMKEKGDIPEGYSVSREKKERFSLILESASTNQTSMYLCASSFRVNTEAFFGQGTRLTVV.

The V and J genes are TRBV19 and TRBJ1-5; the D gene is possibly TRBD1 (5 bases). This CDR3 comprises 13 residues. V lost 7 bases to trimming and J lost 7 bases, with 14 bases between them. The germline V gene has CDR1 LNHDA and CDR2 SQIVND (reference sequence). CDR3 region: CASTPDTFQPQHF. The DNA for the CDR3 is TGTGCCAGTACCCCGGACACATTCCAGCCCCAGCATTTT.

Here the CDR3 DNA reads TGTGCCAGTAGTCCCCGACAGGGGACAGTTGAGCAGTTCTTC. Translation gives CASSPRQGTVEQFF. The gene calls are TRBV19 and TRBJ2-1; 8 nucleotides line up with TRBD1. V was pared by 5 bases and J by 9 bases, with 9 bases of the junction left unmatched. Germline CDR1 and CDR2: LNHDA and SQIVND (reference sequence). This CDR3 region has 14 residues.

This clone has only one observation. The chain recombines TRBV28 with TRBJ1-1, with 8 bases aligning to TRBD1. The CDR3 runs 14 residues. The germline V gene encodes CDR1 MDHEN and CDR2 SYDVKM. Losses at the gene ends were 7 bases for V and 2 bases for J; bases not matched to a gene: 6. The CDR3 sequence is CASIVGQGNTEAFF. The CDR3, as DNA: TGTGCCAGCATCGTCGGACAGGGAAACACTGAAGCTTTCTTT.

J is TRBJ1-6 and V is TRBV7-3; D is perhaps TRBD1 (5 bases). V was trimmed by 6 bases and J by 9 bases, leaving 15 bases between them. Germline CDR1 is SGHTA and CDR2 is FQGTGA. The CDR3 has 14 amino acids. As DNA, the CDR3 is TGTGCCAGCAGAGCCGACAGCCCCAGTTCACCCCTCCACTTT. Amino acid sequence: CASRADSPSSPLHF.

This clone was counted between two and nine times. CDR3 DNA: TGTGCCAGCTCACCACTAGGGGTTGAGGAGCAGTACTTC. Protein sequence: CASSPLGVEEQYF. The chain links TRBV18 to TRBJ2-7, with D possibly matching TRBD1 (5 bases). CDR1 KGHSH and CDR2 LQKENI come from the germline V gene. This CDR3 comprises 13 residues. V was trimmed by 1 base and J by 7 bases, leaving 11 bases between them. The entire variable domain, with the rest obtained from reference TRBV18 and TRBJ2-7, is as follows: NAGVMQNPRHLVRRRGQEARLRCSPMKGHSHVYWYRQLPEEGLKFMVYLQKENIIDESGMPKERFSAEFPKEGPSILRIQQVVRGDSAAYFCASSPLGVEEQYFGPGTRLTVT.

The chain recombines TRBV18 with TRBJ2-1; 7 bases align to TRBD2. CDR3 length equals 16 residues. Germline V lookup: CDR1 KGHSH, CDR2 LQKENI. With 0 bases clipped from V and 4 bases from J, the junction kept 6 bases outside the gene matches. DNA for the CDR3: TGTGCCAGCTCACCACCGAACGCGGGGGAATACAATGAGCAGTTCTTC. It encodes CASSPPNAGEYNEQFF.

The rearrangement links TRBV30 to TRBJ2-3, with 9 bases identical to TRBD2. The CDR3 spans 14 residues. Germline trimming cut 3 bases from V and 5 bases from J; bases unmatched to any gene: 6. Germline assignment: CDR1 GTSNPN and CDR2 SVGIG (reference sequence). The CDR3 DNA sequence: TGTGCCTGGAGCCCTAGCGGGGCGAAAGATACGCAGTATTTT. Protein: CAWSPSGAKDTQYF.

This clone was recorded once. The chain is built from TRBV6-5 and TRBJ2-2; D not resolved. Germline CDR1 MNHEY, CDR2 SVGAGI. The CDR3 has 12 amino acids. Trimming pared 8 bases from V and 0 bases from J, leaving 4 bases between. DNA for the CDR3: TGTGCCAGCGGCCCGAACACCGGGGAGCTGTTTTTT. Amino acids: CASGPNTGELFF.